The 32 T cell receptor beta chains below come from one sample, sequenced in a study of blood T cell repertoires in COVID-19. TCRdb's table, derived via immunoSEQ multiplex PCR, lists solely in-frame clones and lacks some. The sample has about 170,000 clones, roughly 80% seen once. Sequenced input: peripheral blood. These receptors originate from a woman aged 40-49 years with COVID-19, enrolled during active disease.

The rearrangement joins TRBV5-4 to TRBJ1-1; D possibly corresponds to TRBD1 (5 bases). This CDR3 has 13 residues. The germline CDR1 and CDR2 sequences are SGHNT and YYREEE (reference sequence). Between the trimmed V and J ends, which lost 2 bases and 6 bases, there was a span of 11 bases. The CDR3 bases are TGTGCCAGCAGCTTACGGGGGGTCGCTGAAGCTTTCTTT. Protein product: CASSLRGVAEAFF.

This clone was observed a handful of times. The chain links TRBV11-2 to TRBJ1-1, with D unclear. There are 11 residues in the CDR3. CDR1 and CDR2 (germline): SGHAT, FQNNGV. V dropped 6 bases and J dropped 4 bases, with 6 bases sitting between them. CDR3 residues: CASRSSTEAFF. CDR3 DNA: TGTGCCAGCAGATCATCCACTGAAGCTTTCTTT.

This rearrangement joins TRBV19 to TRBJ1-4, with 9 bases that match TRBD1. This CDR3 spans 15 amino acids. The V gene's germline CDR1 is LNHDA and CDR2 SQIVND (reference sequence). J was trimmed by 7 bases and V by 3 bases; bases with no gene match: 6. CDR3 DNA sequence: TGTGCCAGTAGTATTATTGGGACAGGGTTTGAAAAACTGTTTTTT. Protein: CASSIIGTGFEKLFF.

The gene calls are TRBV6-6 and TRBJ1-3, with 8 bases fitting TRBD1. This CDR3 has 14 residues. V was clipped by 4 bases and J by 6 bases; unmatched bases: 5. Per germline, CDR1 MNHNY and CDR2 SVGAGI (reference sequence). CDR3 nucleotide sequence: TGTGCCAGCAGTTTAATGGACAGGGAAAACACCATATATTTT. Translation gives CASSLMDRENTIYF.

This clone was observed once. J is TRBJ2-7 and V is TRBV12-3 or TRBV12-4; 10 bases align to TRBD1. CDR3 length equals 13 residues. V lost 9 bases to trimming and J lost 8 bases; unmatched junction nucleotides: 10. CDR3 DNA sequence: TGTGCCAGGTGGGGGACAGGGGTGTTGAAGCAGTACGTC. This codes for CARWGTGVLKQYV.

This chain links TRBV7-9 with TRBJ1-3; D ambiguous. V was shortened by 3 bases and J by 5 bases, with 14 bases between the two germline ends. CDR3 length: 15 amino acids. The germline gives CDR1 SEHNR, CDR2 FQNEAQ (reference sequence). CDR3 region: CASSFSGQSRNTIYF. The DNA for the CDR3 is TGTGCCAGCAGCTTTAGCGGGCAGAGTCGAAACACCATATATTTT.

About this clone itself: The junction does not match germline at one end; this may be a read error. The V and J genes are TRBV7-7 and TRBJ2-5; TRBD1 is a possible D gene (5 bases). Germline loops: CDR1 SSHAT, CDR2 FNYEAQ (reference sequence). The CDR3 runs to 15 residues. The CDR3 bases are TGTGCTAGCAGCAGCGTCAGGGCCGTGTCGGAGACCCAGTACTTC. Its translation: CASSSVRAVSETQYF.

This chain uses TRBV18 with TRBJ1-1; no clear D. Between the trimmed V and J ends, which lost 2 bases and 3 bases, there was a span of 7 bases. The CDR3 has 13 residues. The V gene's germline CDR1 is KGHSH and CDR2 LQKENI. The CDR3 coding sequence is TGTGCCAGCTCACCAGACGGGGACACTGAAGCTTTCTTT. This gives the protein CASSPDGDTEAFF.

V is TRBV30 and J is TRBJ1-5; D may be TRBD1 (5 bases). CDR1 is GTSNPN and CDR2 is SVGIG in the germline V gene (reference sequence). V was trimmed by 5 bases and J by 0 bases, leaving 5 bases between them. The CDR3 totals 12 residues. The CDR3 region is CAWGASNQPQHF. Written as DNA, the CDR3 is TGTGCCTGGGGGGCTAGCAATCAGCCCCAGCATTTT.

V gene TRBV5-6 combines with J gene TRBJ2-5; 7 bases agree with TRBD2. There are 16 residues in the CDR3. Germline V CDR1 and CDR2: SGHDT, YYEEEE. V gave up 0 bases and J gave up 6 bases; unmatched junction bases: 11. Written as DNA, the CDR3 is TGTGCCAGCAGCTTGGGGGACTACCGACTAGGAAAGACCCAGTACTTC. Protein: CASSLGDYRLGKTQYF.

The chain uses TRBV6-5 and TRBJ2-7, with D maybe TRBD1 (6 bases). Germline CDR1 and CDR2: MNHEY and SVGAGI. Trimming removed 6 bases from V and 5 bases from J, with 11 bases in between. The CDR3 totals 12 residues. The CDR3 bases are TGTGCCAGCAGATCAGGGGCTCACGAGCAGTACTTC. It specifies CASRSGAHEQYF.

The DNA of the CDR3 is TGTGCCAGTAGTTCTCAGATTAATGAAAAACTGTTTTTT. It codes for CASSSQINEKLFF. The rearrangement joins TRBV19 to TRBJ1-4, with D uncertain. Trimming shortened V by 5 bases and J by 4 bases, and 8 bases separated the two germline ends. Germline V gene data show CDR1 as LNHDA and CDR2 as SQIVND (reference sequence). The CDR3 sequence is 13 residues long.

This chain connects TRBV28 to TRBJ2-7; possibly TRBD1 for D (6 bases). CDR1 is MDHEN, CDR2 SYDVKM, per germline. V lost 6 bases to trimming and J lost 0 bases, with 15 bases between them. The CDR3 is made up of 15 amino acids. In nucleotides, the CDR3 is TGTGCCAGCAGGCCCGGGACATGGACCTCCTACGAGCAGTACTTC. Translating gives CASRPGTWTSYEQYF.

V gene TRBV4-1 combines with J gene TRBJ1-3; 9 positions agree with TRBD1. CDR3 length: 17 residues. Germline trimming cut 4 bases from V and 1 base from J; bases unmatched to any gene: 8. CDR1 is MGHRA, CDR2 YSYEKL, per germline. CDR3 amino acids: CASSRDRDRASGNTIYF. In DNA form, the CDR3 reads TGCGCCAGCAGCCGAGACCGGGACAGGGCGTCTGGAAACACCATATATTTT.

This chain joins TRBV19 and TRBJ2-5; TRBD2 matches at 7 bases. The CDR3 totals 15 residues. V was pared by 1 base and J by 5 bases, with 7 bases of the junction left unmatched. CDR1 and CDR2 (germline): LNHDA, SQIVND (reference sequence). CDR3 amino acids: CASSIGDGGTETQYF. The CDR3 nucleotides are TGTGCCAGTAGTATAGGCGACGGGGGGACGGAGACCCAGTACTTC.

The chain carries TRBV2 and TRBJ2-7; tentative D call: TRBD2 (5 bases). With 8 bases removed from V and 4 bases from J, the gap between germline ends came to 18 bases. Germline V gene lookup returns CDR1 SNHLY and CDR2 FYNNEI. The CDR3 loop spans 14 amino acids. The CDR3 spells CASGTRLAGYEQYF. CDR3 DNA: TGTGCCAGCGGAACGCGGCTAGCCGGTTACGAGCAGTACTTC.

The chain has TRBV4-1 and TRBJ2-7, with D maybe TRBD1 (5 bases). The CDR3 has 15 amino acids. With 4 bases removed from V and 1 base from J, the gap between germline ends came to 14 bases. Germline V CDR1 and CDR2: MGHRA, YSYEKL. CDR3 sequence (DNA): TGCGCCAGCAGCCTCAGGGTGGGTCCTTCCTACGAGCAGTACTTC. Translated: CASSLRVGPSYEQYF.

The CDR3 bases are TGTGCCAGCAGCTTGACGCAGATTAACTATGGCTACACCTTC. Amino acids: CASSLTQINYGYTF. The chain carries TRBV5-5 and TRBJ1-2, with D unclear. CDR1 SGHKS and CDR2 YYEKEE come from the germline V gene (reference sequence). The CDR3 spans 14 residues. V was clipped by 1 base and J by 1 base, with 8 bases between them.

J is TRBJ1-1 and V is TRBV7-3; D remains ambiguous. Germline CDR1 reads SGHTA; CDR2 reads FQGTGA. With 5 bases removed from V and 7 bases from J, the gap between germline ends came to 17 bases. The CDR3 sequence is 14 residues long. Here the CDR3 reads CASSPLPQTGEAFF. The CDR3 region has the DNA TGTGCCAGCAGCCCCCTTCCCCAAACTGGTGAAGCTTTCTTT.

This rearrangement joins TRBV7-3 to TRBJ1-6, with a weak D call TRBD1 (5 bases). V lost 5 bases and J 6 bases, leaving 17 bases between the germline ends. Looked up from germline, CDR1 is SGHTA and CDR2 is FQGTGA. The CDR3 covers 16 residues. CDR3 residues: CASSRLGQGGNSPLHF. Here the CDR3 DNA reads TGTGCCAGCAGCCGCCTAGGGCAGGGCGGTAATTCACCCCTCCACTTT.

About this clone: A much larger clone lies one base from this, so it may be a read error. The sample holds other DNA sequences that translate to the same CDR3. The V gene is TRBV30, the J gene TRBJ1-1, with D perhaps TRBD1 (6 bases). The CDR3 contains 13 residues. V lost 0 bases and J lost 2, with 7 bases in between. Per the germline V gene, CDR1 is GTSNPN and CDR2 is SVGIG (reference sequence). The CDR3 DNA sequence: TGTGCCTGGAGTGTACAGGGTAACACTGAAGCTTTCTTT. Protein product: CAWSVQGNTEAFF.

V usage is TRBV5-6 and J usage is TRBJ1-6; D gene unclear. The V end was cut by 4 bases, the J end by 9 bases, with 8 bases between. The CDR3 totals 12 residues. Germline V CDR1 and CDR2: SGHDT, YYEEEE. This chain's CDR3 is CASSLSASPLHF. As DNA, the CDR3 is TGTGCCAGCAGCCTCAGTGCTTCACCCCTCCACTTT.

The chain's CDR3 is CASSPDSNYGYTF. In nucleotides, the CDR3 is TGTGCCAGCTCACCCGACAGCAACTATGGCTACACCTTC. J is TRBJ1-2 and V is TRBV18, with TRBD1 as a possible D gene (5 bases). Germline V gene lookup returns CDR1 KGHSH and CDR2 LQKENI. Trimming shortened V by 3 bases and J by 2 bases, and 7 bases separated the two germline ends. The CDR3 sequence is 13 residues long.

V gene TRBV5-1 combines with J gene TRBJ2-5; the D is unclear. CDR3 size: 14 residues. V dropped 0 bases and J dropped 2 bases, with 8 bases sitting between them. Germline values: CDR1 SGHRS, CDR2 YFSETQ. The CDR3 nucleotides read TGCGCCAGCAGCTTGGTTGGGCTACAAGAGACCCAGTACTTC. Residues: CASSLVGLQETQYF. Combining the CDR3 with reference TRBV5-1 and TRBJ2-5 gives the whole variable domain KAGVTQTPRYLIKTRGQQVTLSCSPISGHRSVSWYQQTPGQGLQFLFEYFSETQRNKGNFPGRFSGRQFSNSRSEMNVSTLELGDSALYLCASSLVGLQETQYFGPGTRLLVL.

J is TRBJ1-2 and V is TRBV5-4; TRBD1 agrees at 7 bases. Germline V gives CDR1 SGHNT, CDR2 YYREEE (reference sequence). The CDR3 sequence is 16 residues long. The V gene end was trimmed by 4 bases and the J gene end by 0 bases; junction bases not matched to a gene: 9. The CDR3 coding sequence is TGTGCCAGCAGCCATAACCGTGGACAGGCTAACTATGGCTACACCTTC. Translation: CASSHNRGQANYGYTF. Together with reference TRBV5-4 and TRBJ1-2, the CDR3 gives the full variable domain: ETGVTQSPTHLIKTRGQQVTLRCSSQSGHNTVSWYQQALGQGPQFIFQYYREEENGRGNFPPRFSGLQFPNYSSELNVNALELDDSALYLCASSHNRGQANYGYTFGSGTRLTVV.

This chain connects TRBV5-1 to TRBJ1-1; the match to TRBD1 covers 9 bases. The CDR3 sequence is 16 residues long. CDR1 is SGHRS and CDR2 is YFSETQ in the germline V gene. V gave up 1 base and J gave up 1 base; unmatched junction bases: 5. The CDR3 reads CASSLPGTGRNTEAFF. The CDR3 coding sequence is TGCGCCAGCAGCTTGCCCGGGACAGGGAGGAACACTGAAGCTTTCTTT.

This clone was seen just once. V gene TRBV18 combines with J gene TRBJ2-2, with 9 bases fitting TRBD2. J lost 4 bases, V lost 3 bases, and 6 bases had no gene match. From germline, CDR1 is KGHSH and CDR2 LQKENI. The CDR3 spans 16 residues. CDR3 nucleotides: TGTGCCAGCTCACCCATAGCGGGAGTTGGCACCGGGGAGCTGTTTTTT. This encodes CASSPIAGVGTGELFF.

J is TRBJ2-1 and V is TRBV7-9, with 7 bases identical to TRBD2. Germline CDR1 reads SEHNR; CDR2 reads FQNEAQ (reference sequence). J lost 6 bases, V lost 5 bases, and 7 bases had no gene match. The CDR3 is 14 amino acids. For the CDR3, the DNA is TGTGCCAGCAGCGGGAGAAGCGGGATCAATGAGCAGTTCTTC. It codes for CASSGRSGINEQFF.

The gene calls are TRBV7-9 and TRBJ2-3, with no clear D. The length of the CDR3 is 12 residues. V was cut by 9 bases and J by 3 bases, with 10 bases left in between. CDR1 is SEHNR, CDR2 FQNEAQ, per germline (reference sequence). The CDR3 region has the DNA TGTGCCAGTCTGGCAGGTACAGATACGCAGTATTTT. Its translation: CASLAGTDTQYF. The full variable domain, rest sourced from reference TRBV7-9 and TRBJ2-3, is DTGVSQNPRHKITKRGQNVTFRCDPISEHNRLYWYRQTLGQGPEFLTYFQNEAQLEKSRLLSDRFSAERPKGSFSTLEIQRTEQGDSAMYLCASLAGTDTQYFGPGTRLTVL.

This CDR3 is CASSWSSGQPQHF. CDR3 nucleotide sequence: TGTGCCAGCAGTTGGAGTTCTGGTCAGCCCCAGCATTTT. The chain joins TRBV6-5 to TRBJ1-5; D not resolved. V was cut by 4 bases and J by 6 bases, with 10 bases left in between. Germline lookup yields CDR1 MNHEY and CDR2 SVGAGI. The CDR3 contains 13 residues.

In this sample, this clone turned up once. The CDR3: CASSVSTYGETQYF. The CDR3, as DNA: TGTGCCAGCAGTGTGTCTACCTACGGAGAGACCCAGTACTTC. The chain carries TRBV27 and TRBJ2-5; D gene uncertain. From germline, CDR1 is MNHEY and CDR2 SMNVEV (reference sequence). This CDR3 is built from 14 residues. The V end lost 5 bases, the J end lost 4 bases, and 14 bases lay between the germline ends.

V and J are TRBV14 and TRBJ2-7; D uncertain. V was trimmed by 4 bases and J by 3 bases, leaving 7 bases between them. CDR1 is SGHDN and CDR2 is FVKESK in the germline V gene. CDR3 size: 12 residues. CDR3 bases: TGTGCCAGCAGCCCGGCAGGCTACGAGCAGTACTTC. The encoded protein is CASSPAGYEQYF. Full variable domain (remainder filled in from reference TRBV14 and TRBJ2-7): EAGVTQFPSHSVIEKGQTVTLRCDPISGHDNLYWYRRVMGKEIKFLLHFVKESKQDESGMPNNRFLAERTGGTYSTLKVQPAELEDSGVYFCASSPAGYEQYFGPGTRLTVT.